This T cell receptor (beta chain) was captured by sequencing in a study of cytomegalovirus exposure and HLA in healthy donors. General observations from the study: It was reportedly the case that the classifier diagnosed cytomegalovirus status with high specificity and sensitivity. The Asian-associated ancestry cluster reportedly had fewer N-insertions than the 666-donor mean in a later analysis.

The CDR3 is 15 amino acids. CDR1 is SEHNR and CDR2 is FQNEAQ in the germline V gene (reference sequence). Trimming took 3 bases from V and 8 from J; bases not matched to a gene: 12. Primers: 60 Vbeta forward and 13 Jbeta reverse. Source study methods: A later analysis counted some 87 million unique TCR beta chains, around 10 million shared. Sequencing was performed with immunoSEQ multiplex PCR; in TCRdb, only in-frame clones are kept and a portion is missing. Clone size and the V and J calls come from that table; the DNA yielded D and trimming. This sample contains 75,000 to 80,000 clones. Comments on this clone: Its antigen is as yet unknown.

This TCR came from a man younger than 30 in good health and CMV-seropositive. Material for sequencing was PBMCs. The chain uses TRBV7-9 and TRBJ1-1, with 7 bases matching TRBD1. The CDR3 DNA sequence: TGTGCCAGCAGCTTCCCTGCGGGGGGACAGCCAGAAGCTTTCTTT. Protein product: CASSFPAGGQPEAFF.